This TCR beta chain was profiled in a study of T cell repertoires in cytomegalovirus infection. At the level of the study: Public TCR beta signatures provided an indication of both CMV infection and a matching HLA type.

Trimming took 4 bases from V and 4 from J; bases not matched to a gene: 5. Germline V gene data show CDR1 as LGHNT and CDR2 as FRNRAP. The CDR3 covers 15 residues. Study conclusions and caveats: CMV-specific TCR beta clonotypes restricted by HLA-C dominated the ex vivo response. Cumulative frequency (of public TCR beta family members) identified carriers of CMV plus the relevant HLA.

TCRdb re-analysed the reads in MiXCR, keeping a single row per CDR3 protein. The table has 900,000 to 950,000 distinct CDR3 sequences, roughly 31% seen once. A few counts support this clonotype. Its specificity is unknown. The TCR sequence derives from a human donor in good health (CMV status not recorded). Some clones in this sample may be carry-over from other donors' samples. The input for sequencing was cultured CD8+ T cells from PBMCs, taken from culture after CMV antigen stimulation. V gene TRBV12-5 combines with J gene TRBJ2-1; 9 bases agree with TRBD1. In nucleotides, the CDR3 is TGTGCTAGTGGTTCCTCCGGGACAGGGTACAATGAGCAGTTCTTC. Its protein product is CASGSSGTGYNEQFF.